What follows are 13 T cell receptor beta chains derived from one specimen sequenced in a study of tumor T cells in aggressive B-cell lymphoma. The repertoire was sequenced with immunoSEQ multiplex PCR; TCRdb's copy has only in-frame clones and lacks some. The sample has 2,000 to 2,500 clones; about 79% are singletons. The sample was tumor tissue. The receptors originated from an adult with diffuse large B cell lymphoma.

The chain has TRBV2 and TRBJ1-4; D call uncertain. CDR1 SNHLY and CDR2 FYNNEI come from the germline V gene. The CDR3 extends over 11 amino acids. Trimming pared 7 bases from V and 6 bases from J, leaving 6 bases between. The CDR3 coding sequence is TGTGCCAGCATTATCTATGAAAAACTGTTTTTT. Translated: CASIIYEKLFF. Full variable domain (missing parts from reference TRBV2 and TRBJ1-4): EPEVTQTPSHQVTQMGQEVILRCVPISNHLYFYWYRQILGQKVEFLVSFYNNEISEKSEIFDDQFSVERPDGSNFTLKIRSTKLEDSAMYFCASIIYEKLFFGSGTQLSVL.

This clone came up a few times. The rearrangement uses TRBV9 and TRBJ2-6; a possible D gene is TRBD1 (5 bases). Germline loops: CDR1 SGDLS, CDR2 YYNGEE. CDR3 size: 17 residues. Deletions cut 0 bases from V and 0 bases from J, with 10 bases between. The CDR3 is CASSVATGLSGANVLTF. For the CDR3, the DNA is TGTGCCAGCAGCGTAGCAACAGGTCTCTCTGGGGCCAACGTCCTGACTTTC.

The V gene is TRBV5-1, the J gene TRBJ2-1, with 7 bases identical to TRBD2. The CDR3 consists of 13 residues. Germline trimming cut 2 bases from V and 6 bases from J; bases unmatched to any gene: 2. Germline CDR1 SGHRS, CDR2 YFSETQ. Here the CDR3 DNA reads TGCGCCAGCAGCTTAGCGGGATCCAATGAGCAGTTCTTC. Translated, it gives CASSLAGSNEQFF.

As to this clone: As the CDR3 is not closed by the conserved phenylalanine or tryptophan, this likely results from a read error. The DNA is omitted, as the CDR3 cannot be located on it reliably, and the CDR3 follows TCRdb's listing. The chain combines TRBV28 with TRBJ2-7; whether TRBD2, the table's D call, matches the DNA was not checked. CDR1 and CDR2 from the germline V gene are MDHEN and SYDVKM. The CDR3 totals 18 residues, both ends included. The chain's CDR3 is CASSSRPPGSRLAGGIPS.

The rearrangement uses TRBV4-2 and TRBJ2-2; 7 bases map to TRBD2. Per germline, CDR1 LGHNA and CDR2 YNFKEQ. V shed 4 bases and J 8 bases; nucleotides not matched to a gene: 10. This CDR3 region has 15 residues. The CDR3 nucleotides read TGTGCCAGCAGCCGAGTGGCTAGCGGTGGGGGGGAGCTGTTTTTT. It is translated as CASSRVASGGGELFF.

For this clone: One junction end does not reproduce the germline sequence, and a read error may be involved. V usage is TRBV7-7 and J usage is TRBJ2-7; 8 bases agree with TRBD1. The CDR3 is 12 amino acids. Germline values: CDR1 SSHAT, CDR2 FNYEAQ (reference sequence). The CDR3 here is CASSLTGGEQYF. Here the CDR3 DNA reads TGTGCTAGCAGCTTAACAGGGGGCGAGCAGTACTTC. Based on the CDR3 plus reference TRBV7-7 and TRBJ2-7, the full variable domain is GAGVSQSPRYKVTKRGQDVTLRCDPISSHATLYWYQQALGQGPEFLTYFNYEAQPDKSGLPSDRFSAERPEGSISTLTIQRTEQRDSAMYRCASSLTGGEQYFGPGTRLTVT.

To note about this clone: Other DNA sequences in this specimen translate into the identical CDR3. The chain joins TRBV5-1 to TRBJ2-1, with D perhaps TRBD2 (5 bases). The CDR3 totals 11 residues. Germline CDR1 is SGHRS and CDR2 is YFSETQ. V gave up 4 bases and J gave up 12 bases, with 11 bases separating them. Written as DNA, the CDR3 is TGCGCCAGCAGCGCGGAGGATGGGCAGTTCTTC. Protein: CASSAEDGQFF. Complete variable domain (other parts from reference TRBV5-1 and TRBJ2-1): KAGVTQTPRYLIKTRGQQVTLSCSPISGHRSVSWYQQTPGQGLQFLFEYFSETQRNKGNFPGRFSGRQFSNSRSEMNVSTLELGDSALYLCASSAEDGQFFGPGTRLTVL.

The sample holds one count of this clone. The chain carries TRBV19 and TRBJ1-2; D call uncertain. V shed 5 bases and J shed 5 bases, with 9 bases lying between them. Germline CDR1 reads LNHDA; CDR2 reads SQIVND (reference sequence). The CDR3 totals 12 residues. CDR3 nucleotide sequence: TGTGCCAGTAGTCAAGACATATATGGCTACACCTTC. Protein sequence: CASSQDIYGYTF. Full variable domain (missing parts from reference TRBV19 and TRBJ1-2): DGGITQSPKYLFRKEGQNVTLSCEQNLNHDAMYWYRQDPGQGLRLIYYSQIVNDFQKGDIAEGYSVSREKKESFPLTVTSAQKNPTAFYLCASSQDIYGYTFGSGTRLTVV.

V and J are TRBV7-9 and TRBJ2-7, with 10 bases aligning to TRBD1. CDR3 length: 14 residues. Trimming at V came to 5 bases and at J to 5 bases, leaving 6 bases not matched to a gene. From germline, CDR1 is SEHNR and CDR2 FQNEAQ (reference sequence). DNA of the CDR3: TGTGCCAGCAGCGCCGGGACAGGGGACAACGAGCAGTACTTC. Protein sequence: CASSAGTGDNEQYF.

V and J are TRBV9 and TRBJ2-1, with D possibly being TRBD2 (6 bases). The V end was cut by 2 bases, the J end by 4 bases, with 16 bases between. The CDR3 is 16 amino acids. Germline values: CDR1 SGDLS, CDR2 YYNGEE. DNA for the CDR3: TGTGCCAGCAGCGTTCCCCGGGACTCAACTTACAATGAGCAGTTCTTC. Its translation: CASSVPRDSTYNEQFF.

The chain joins TRBV9 to TRBJ2-2; D uncertain. Trimming pared 0 bases from V and 4 bases from J, leaving 4 bases between. The CDR3 contains 13 residues. CDR1 SGDLS and CDR2 YYNGEE come from the germline V gene. CDR3 sequence (DNA): TGTGCCAGCAGCGTAGGCAGCACCGGGGAGCTGTTTTTT. Encoded protein: CASSVGSTGELFF. Filled out from reference TRBV9 and TRBJ2-2, the complete variable domain reads DSGVTQTPKHLITATGQRVTLRCSPRSGDLSVYWYQQSLDQGLQFLIQYYNGEERAKGNILERFSAQQFPDLHSELNLSSLELGDSALYFCASSVGSTGELFFGEGSRLTVL.

This clone was found once. The rearrangement uses TRBV7-2 and TRBJ2-4; maybe TRBD1 (6 bases). The V gene's germline CDR1 is SGHTA and CDR2 FQGNSA. The CDR3 is 14 residues long. Trimming shortened V by 5 bases and J by 3 bases, and 11 bases separated the two germline ends. The DNA for the CDR3 is TGTGCCAGCAGCACAGGACAGAGCAAAAACATTCAGTACTTC. Translating it yields CASSTGQSKNIQYF.

The chain employs TRBV19 and TRBJ1-2; 7 positions agree with TRBD1. Germline V gene sequence: CDR1 LNHDA, CDR2 SQIVND (reference sequence). The CDR3 totals 14 residues. The trim removed 6 bases at V and 8 bases at J, leaving 12 bases unmatched. The CDR3 protein is CASREVYRGRGYTF. In DNA form, the CDR3 reads TGTGCCAGTAGGGAAGTCTACAGGGGTCGCGGCTACACCTTC.